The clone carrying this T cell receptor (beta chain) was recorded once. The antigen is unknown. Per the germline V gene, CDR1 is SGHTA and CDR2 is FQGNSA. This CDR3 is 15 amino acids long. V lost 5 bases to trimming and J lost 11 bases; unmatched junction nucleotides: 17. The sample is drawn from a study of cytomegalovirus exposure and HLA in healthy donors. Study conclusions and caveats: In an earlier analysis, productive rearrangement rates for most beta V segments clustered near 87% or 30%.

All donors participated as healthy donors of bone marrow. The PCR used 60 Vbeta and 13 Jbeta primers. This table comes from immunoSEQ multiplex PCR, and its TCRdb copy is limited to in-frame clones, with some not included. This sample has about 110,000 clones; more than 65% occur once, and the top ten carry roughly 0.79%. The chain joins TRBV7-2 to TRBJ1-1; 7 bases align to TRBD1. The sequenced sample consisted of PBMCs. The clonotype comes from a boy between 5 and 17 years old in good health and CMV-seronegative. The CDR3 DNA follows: TGTGCCAGCAGCCCCCAGACAGGGACGCCTATGGGGGCTTTCTTT. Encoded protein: CASSPQTGTPMGAFF. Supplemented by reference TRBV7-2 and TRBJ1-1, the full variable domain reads GAGVSQSPSNKVTEKGKDVELRCDPISGHTALYWYRQSLGQGLEFLIYFQGNSAPDKSGLPSDRFSAERTGGSVSTLTIQRTQQEDSAVYLCASSPQTGTPMGAFFGQGTRLTVV.